The 31 T cell receptor beta chains reported below all come from one sample, sequenced in a study of HIV-infected patients and healthy controls. Roughly three months, about 14 weeks, into antiretroviral therapy, follow-up blood was collected. All unsorted peripheral T cells were captured because whole blood was used without fractionation. cDNA was made from 400 to 500 ng RNA using alpha and beta constant primers. Alpha and beta chain libraries were made separately by chain-specific third strand synthesis with multiplexing indices. From the 5' RACE reads, TCRdb called clonotypes with MiXCR, one entry per CDR3 protein. Seen here are more than 3,500 distinct CDR3 sequences, about 9.1% observed once, and the top ten hold 17%. Here the sequenced sample was blood, taken during antiretroviral therapy. These receptors were taken from an adult with HIV infection.

This clonotype was picked up many times. The rearrangement uses TRBV19 and TRBJ1-1; the D is unclear. Trimming pared 7 bases from V and 3 bases from J, leaving 9 bases between. The length of the CDR3 is 12 residues. Germline lookup yields CDR1 LNHDA and CDR2 SQIVND (reference sequence). CDR3 coding DNA: TGTGCCAGTATACGGGAGGACACTGAAGCTTTCTTT. Translated: CASIREDTEAFF.

This clonotype was detected a few times. V usage is TRBV7-6 and J usage is TRBJ1-5; 7 nucleotides agree with TRBD1. The germline V gene encodes CDR1 SGHVS and CDR2 FNYEAQ. V gave up 1 base and J gave up 7 bases; unmatched junction bases: 1. The CDR3 runs to 13 residues. CDR3 nucleotides: TGTGCCAGCAGCTTAGAGACAGGGCAGCCCCAGCATTTT. Its protein product is CASSLETGQPQHF.

This clonotype is medium-sized within its sample. The chain has TRBV7-2 and TRBJ2-1, with no clear D. The V gene's germline CDR1 is SGHTA and CDR2 FQGNSA. CDR3 length: 14 amino acids. V lost 5 bases and J 7 bases, leaving 15 bases between the germline ends. The CDR3 DNA sequence: TGTGCCAGCAGCCCGAGTCCTGCTAGAAATGAGCAGTTCTTC. It specifies CASSPSPARNEQFF. The complete variable domain, with remaining parts taken from reference TRBV7-2 and TRBJ2-1, reads GAGVSQSPSNKVTEKGKDVELRCDPISGHTALYWYRQSLGQGLEFLIYFQGNSAPDKSGLPSDRFSAERTGGSVSTLTIQRTQQEDSAVYLCASSPSPARNEQFFGPGTRLTVL.

This clonotype ranks as medium-sized (0.01 to 0.1%). CDR3 residues: CASSLTRAGGVYGYTF. In DNA form, the CDR3 reads TGTGCCAGCAGCTTAACGCGGGCAGGCGGCGTCTATGGCTACACCTTC. The chain uses TRBV7-9 and TRBJ1-2, with no clear D. Germline V gene lookup returns CDR1 SEHNR and CDR2 FQNEAQ (reference sequence). CDR3 length: 16 amino acids. Between the trimmed V and J ends, which lost 2 bases and 4 bases, there was a span of 17 bases.

This clonotype is medium-sized (0.01 to 0.1%) in the sample. The chain joins TRBV7-2 to TRBJ2-3; TRBD2 aligns across 11 bases. CDR3 length: 17 amino acids. Trimming removed 5 bases from V and 0 bases from J; junction bases left unmatched: 7. Germline V gene lookup returns CDR1 SGHTA and CDR2 FQGNSA. For the CDR3, the DNA is TGTGCCAGCAGCCAGCGGACTAGCGGGTTGAGCACAGATACGCAGTATTTT. Residues: CASSQRTSGLSTDTQYF.

The sample holds a few counts of this clonotype. The V gene is TRBV11-3, the J gene TRBJ2-3; D unclear. Trimming removed 0 bases at V and 1 base at J, with 8 bases between. Germline CDR1 and CDR2: SGHNT and YENEEA. This CDR3 region has 15 residues. CDR3 residues: CASSLEGDGTDTQYF. The CDR3 DNA sequence: TGTGCCAGCAGCTTAGAAGGAGACGGCACAGATACGCAGTATTTT.

Many counts were recorded for this clonotype. The chain joins TRBV7-8 to TRBJ2-3, with D unclear. V was trimmed by 4 bases and J by 2 bases, leaving 7 bases between them. This CDR3 has 13 residues. The V gene's germline CDR1 is SGHVS and CDR2 FQNEAQ. For the CDR3, the DNA is TGTGCCAGCAGCTCAACCTTCACAGATACGCAGTATTTT. Translated: CASSSTFTDTQYF.

This clonotype is medium-sized in the sample. The chain recombines TRBV4-1 with TRBJ1-1; maybe TRBD1 (5 bases). Germline V gene data show CDR1 as MGHRA and CDR2 as YSYEKL. The CDR3 length is 14 residues. V was trimmed by 1 base and J by 4 bases, leaving 10 bases between them. The CDR3 loop reads CASSQGQGSTEAFF. For the CDR3, the DNA is TGCGCCAGCAGCCAAGGGCAGGGTTCCACTGAAGCTTTCTTT.

There are many counts of this clonotype. This chain links TRBV5-1 with TRBJ1-1, with TRBD1 as a possible D gene (6 bases). The V end lost 2 bases, the J end lost 1 base, and 12 bases lay between the germline ends. The CDR3 is 15 residues long. Germline CDR1 is SGHRS and CDR2 is YFSETQ. CDR3 sequence (DNA): TGCGCCAGCAGCTTTTGGGACATCCGGAACACTGAAGCTTTCTTT. It specifies CASSFWDIRNTEAFF.

Relative to its sample, this clonotype is medium-sized. The chain is built from TRBV3-1 and TRBJ1-2; the D is unclear. Trimming shortened V by 0 bases and J by 3 bases, and 8 bases separated the two germline ends. The germline V gene encodes CDR1 LGHDT and CDR2 YNNKEL (reference sequence). The CDR3 covers 14 residues. In DNA form, the CDR3 reads TGTGCCAGCAGCCAAGATGTCCGGCACTATGGCTACACCTTC. Amino acid sequence: CASSQDVRHYGYTF. Full variable domain (outside the CDR3, taken from reference TRBV3-1 and TRBJ1-2): DTAVSQTPKYLVTQMGNDKSIKCEQNLGHDTMYWYKQDSKKFLKIMFSYNNKELIINETVPNRFSPKSPDKAHLNLHINSLELGDSAVYFCASSQDVRHYGYTFGSGTRLTVV.

As to this clonotype: An end of the junction differs from the germline gene, which may be a read error. The rearrangement links TRBV6-1 to TRBJ1-5; D is ambiguous. The germline V gene encodes CDR1 MNHNS and CDR2 SASEGT. CDR3 size: 13 residues. The CDR3 DNA reads as TGTGCCAGCAGGAGATCTGGCAATCAGCCCCAGAATTTT. Translated, it gives CASRRSGNQPQNF.

Judged by abundance, this clonotype is medium-sized. V usage is TRBV6-1 and J usage is TRBJ2-3; 8 bases map to TRBD2. J lost 4 bases, V lost 1 base, and 1 base had no gene match. Looked up from germline, CDR1 is MNHNS and CDR2 is SASEGT. This CDR3 contains 14 residues. The chain's CDR3 is CASSEGTSPDTQYF. DNA of the CDR3: TGTGCCAGCAGTGAAGGGACTAGCCCAGATACGCAGTATTTT.

Relative to its sample, this clonotype is medium-sized (0.01 to 0.1%). This sequence joins TRBV5-4 and TRBJ2-3; TRBD2 agrees at 13 bases. V lost 5 bases and J lost 0; bases outside the gene matches: 9. Germline loops: CDR1 SGHNT, CDR2 YYREEE (reference sequence). The CDR3 totals 18 residues. The CDR3 DNA is TGTGCCAGCAGTTTCGGGGGACTAGCGGGGCCTAGCACAGATACGCAGTATTTT. Its protein product is CASSFGGLAGPSTDTQYF.

This clonotype qualifies as medium-sized. The chain couples TRBV29-1 to TRBJ2-1, with D possibly being TRBD1 or TRBD2 (5 bases each). The CDR3 loop spans 16 amino acids. V lost 5 bases, J lost 0 bases, and 17 bases lay in between. CDR1 and CDR2 from the germline V gene are SQVTM and ANQGSEA. CDR3 bases: TGCAGCGTTTTTTCTCCGGACACTAGCTCCTACAATGAGCAGTTCTTC. Amino acid sequence: CSVFSPDTSSYNEQFF.

This clonotype is medium-sized (0.01 to 0.1%). The chain joins TRBV6-5 to TRBJ1-5; maybe TRBD1 (6 bases). The CDR3 is 14 amino acids. Germline V gene lookup returns CDR1 MNHEY and CDR2 SVGAGI. The V end lost 4 bases, the J end lost 2 bases, and 9 bases lay between the germline ends. The CDR3: CASSFRGGNQPQHF. CDR3 in DNA: TGTGCCAGCAGTTTCAGGGGTGGCAATCAGCCCCAGCATTTT.

This clonotype came up many times. The V gene is TRBV4-2, the J gene TRBJ2-2, with D hard to call. Germline V lookup: CDR1 LGHNA, CDR2 YNFKEQ. V dropped 4 bases and J dropped 4 bases, with 19 bases sitting between them. There are 17 residues in the CDR3. The CDR3 spells CASSPNTGAAVTGELFF. Written as DNA, the CDR3 is TGTGCCAGCAGCCCAAATACCGGCGCGGCGGTCACCGGGGAGCTGTTTTTT.

This clonotype is medium-sized (0.01 to 0.1%) in the sample. The V and J genes are TRBV19 and TRBJ1-1; D possibly corresponds to TRBD1 (5 bases). Germline CDR1 LNHDA, CDR2 SQIVND (reference sequence). The CDR3 runs 14 residues. Trimming cost V 6 bases and J 5 bases, with 16 bases left between them. The CDR3 DNA follows: TGTGCCAGTAGGGGGCCGACAGAATGGACTGAAGCTTTCTTT. Residues: CASRGPTEWTEAFF.

In this sample, this clonotype turned up a few times. The chain carries TRBV6-2 or TRBV6-3 and TRBJ2-5, with a weak D call TRBD1 (6 bases). The V and J ends lost 5 bases and 2 bases respectively, with 15 bases between them. This CDR3 region has 15 residues. Germline loops: CDR1 MNHEY, CDR2 SVGEGT. The CDR3 is CASSRAGTRQETQYF. CDR3 in DNA: TGTGCCAGCAGTAGGGCCGGGACACGACAAGAGACCCAGTACTTC.

In this sample, this clonotype turned up many times. The rearrangement links TRBV12-3 or TRBV12-4 to TRBJ1-2; D is uncertain. The germline V and J ends were trimmed by 6 bases and 8 bases, with 19 bases remaining between them. CDR3 size: 14 residues. The CDR3 bases are TGTGCCAGCAGCCCCCGGACGGGAATATTCGGCTACACCTTC. Amino acids: CASSPRTGIFGYTF.

Judged by abundance, this clonotype is medium-sized (0.01 to 0.1%). The chain combines TRBV28 with TRBJ1-1; TRBD1 aligns across 8 bases. This CDR3 comprises 18 residues. Losses at the gene ends were 6 bases for V and 0 bases for J; bases not matched to a gene: 15. From germline, CDR1 is MDHEN and CDR2 SYDVKM. The CDR3 bases are TGTGCCAGCAGCCTAAAACGACAGGGGAGGCTAATGAACACTGAAGCTTTCTTT. Its protein is CASSLKRQGRLMNTEAFF.

This clonotype was seen at least ten times. This chain joins TRBV19 and TRBJ1-5; D is unclear. Germline CDR1 reads LNHDA; CDR2 reads SQIVND (reference sequence). This CDR3 spans 12 amino acids. Trimming pared 6 bases from V and 8 bases from J, leaving 11 bases between. The DNA for the CDR3 is TGTGCCAGTAGCGATCAAGGGAAGCCCCAGCATTTT. This gives the protein CASSDQGKPQHF.

There are many counts of this clonotype. J is TRBJ2-1 and V is TRBV30; 9 bases are a match to TRBD2. Germline CDR1 and CDR2: GTSNPN and SVGIG (reference sequence). CDR3 length equals 17 residues. After removal of 0 bases from V and 2 bases from J, the junction contained 8 bases not matched to a gene. CDR3 region: CAWSVHEVAGAYNEQFF. The DNA of the CDR3 is TGTGCCTGGAGTGTACACGAGGTAGCGGGGGCCTACAATGAGCAGTTCTTC.

By frequency in the sample, this clonotype is medium-sized. This sequence joins TRBV20-1 and TRBJ2-3; possible D gene TRBD1, 5 bases. The CDR3 contains 15 residues. Germline V lookup: CDR1 DFQATT, CDR2 SNEGSKA (reference sequence). The germline V and J ends were trimmed by 6 bases and 2 bases, with 18 bases remaining between them. The DNA of the CDR3 is TGCAGTGCCCCCTTGCAGGGTTTTTACACAGATACGCAGTATTTT. It translates to CSAPLQGFYTDTQYF.

This clonotype is labeled as medium-sized (0.01 to 0.1%). The J gene is TRBJ1-1, the V gene TRBV5-1; no definite D call. This CDR3 has 14 amino acids. Germline V gene sequence: CDR1 SGHRS, CDR2 YFSETQ. V lost 5 bases, J lost 4 bases, and 15 bases lay in between. The CDR3 here is CASRMFTSGTEAFF. CDR3 DNA: TGCGCCAGCAGAATGTTTACAAGCGGCACTGAAGCTTTCTTT. Full variable domain (missing parts from reference TRBV5-1 and TRBJ1-1): KAGVTQTPRYLIKTRGQQVTLSCSPISGHRSVSWYQQTPGQGLQFLFEYFSETQRNKGNFPGRFSGRQFSNSRSEMNVSTLELGDSALYLCASRMFTSGTEAFFGQGTRLTVV.

By sample fraction, this clonotype is medium-sized (0.01 to 0.1%). The J gene is TRBJ1-1, the V gene TRBV5-3; D is perhaps TRBD1 (5 bases). TRBV5-3 is designated an ORF whose function remains uncertain. Trimming took 2 bases from V and 3 from J, leaving 8 bases between them. The CDR3 loop spans 13 amino acids. For the CDR3, the DNA is TGTGCCAGAAGCTTTGGAGGGGACACTGAAGCTTTCTTT. It specifies CARSFGGDTEAFF.

This clonotype is labeled as medium-sized. J is TRBJ2-2 and V is TRBV9, with 9 positions matching TRBD2. V was pared by 3 bases and J by 6 bases, with 12 bases of the junction left unmatched. The CDR3 spans 17 residues. Germline V gives CDR1 SGDLS, CDR2 YYNGEE. In DNA form, the CDR3 reads TGTGCCAGCAGCGGGACAGGCCAGCGGGGGGCGCCCGGGGAGCTGTTTTTT. This encodes CASSGTGQRGAPGELFF. Variable domain in full (rest from reference TRBV9 and TRBJ2-2): DSGVTQTPKHLITATGQRVTLRCSPRSGDLSVYWYQQSLDQGLQFLIQYYNGEERAKGNILERFSAQQFPDLHSELNLSSLELGDSALYFCASSGTGQRGAPGELFFGEGSRLTVL.

By its share, this clonotype is medium-sized (0.01 to 0.1%). This chain uses TRBV6-6 with TRBJ1-3, with a tentative D call TRBD1 (6 bases). Trimming cost V 5 bases and J 3 bases, with 11 bases left between them. CDR3 length equals 14 residues. Germline loops: CDR1 MNHNY, CDR2 SVGAGI (reference sequence). CDR3 in DNA: TGTGCCAGCAGTAGGACAGTGAGTGGAAACACCATATATTTT. It yields the protein CASSRTVSGNTIYF.

Relative to its sample, this clonotype is medium-sized. CDR3 bases: TGTGCCAGCAGCTTCGTTTCGCAGGCTAACTATGGCTACACCTTC. Translated: CASSFVSQANYGYTF. The rearrangement links TRBV7-2 to TRBJ1-2; unclear D gene. This CDR3 contains 15 residues. CDR1 SGHTA and CDR2 FQGNSA come from the germline V gene. V lost 3 bases, J lost 0 bases, and 11 bases lay in between. The whole variable domain, filled in from reference TRBV7-2 and TRBJ1-2, reads GAGVSQSPSNKVTEKGKDVELRCDPISGHTALYWYRQSLGQGLEFLIYFQGNSAPDKSGLPSDRFSAERTGGSVSTLTIQRTQQEDSAVYLCASSFVSQANYGYTFGSGTRLTVV.

The table lists this clonotype with many counts. The chain combines TRBV4-1 with TRBJ2-7, with 7 nucleotides matching TRBD1. This CDR3 is built from 16 residues. Trimming took 0 bases from V and 0 from J; bases not matched to a gene: 5. Germline CDR1 and CDR2: MGHRA and YSYEKL. CDR3 nucleotide sequence: TGCGCCAGCAGCCAAGAGAGGACAGGCGTCTCCTACGAGCAGTACTTC. Residues: CASSQERTGVSYEQYF.

At least ten counts were recorded for this clonotype. CDR3 DNA sequence: TGTGCCAGCAGTTACTCCAGGACTTACAATGAGCAGTTCTTC. Residues: CASSYSRTYNEQFF. The chain recombines TRBV6-6 with TRBJ2-1, with D perhaps matching TRBD2 (5 bases). V gave up 0 bases and J gave up 4 bases, with 7 bases separating them. This CDR3 comprises 14 residues. Germline V gives CDR1 MNHNY, CDR2 SVGAGI (reference sequence).

This clonotype is medium-sized in the sample. This sequence joins TRBV27 and TRBJ1-2; D might be TRBD1 (6 bases). The CDR3 is 15 amino acids. The V end was cut by 5 bases, the J end by 8 bases, with 21 bases between. Germline V lookup: CDR1 MNHEY, CDR2 SMNVEV (reference sequence). The CDR3 DNA follows: TGTGCCAGCAGTCCATCAGAGCAGGGGAGGAGGGGCTACACCTTC. Translation: CASSPSEQGRRGYTF.